Following are 17 T cell receptor beta chains from one sample sequenced in a study of blood T cell repertoires in COVID-19. The data were produced by immunoSEQ multiplex PCR, yet TCRdb's version contains in-frame clones alone and is incomplete. The table lists a few hundred thousand clones, approximately 85% of them singletons, with about 6.9% in the top ten. Sample: PBMCs or T cells enriched from blood (not recorded which). The source is a woman in her forties or fifties who had been exposed to COVID-19.

The rearrangement uses TRBV11-2 and TRBJ1-3; D may be TRBD1 (5 bases). The germline gives CDR1 SGHAT, CDR2 FQNNGV. The CDR3 length is 15 residues. The V end was cut by 3 bases, the J end by 0 bases, with 9 bases between. CDR3 amino acids: CASSLGGFSGNTIYF. The CDR3 nucleotides read TGTGCCAGCAGCTTGGGGGGGTTCTCTGGAAACACCATATATTTT.

CDR3 sequence: CASSSQTGNTGELFF. The CDR3 DNA is TGTGCCAGCAGTTCTCAGACAGGGAACACCGGGGAGCTGTTTTTT. The chain has TRBV6-5 and TRBJ2-2; maybe TRBD1 (6 bases). CDR3 length: 15 residues. The V gene's germline CDR1 is MNHEY and CDR2 SVGAGI. Trimming removed 4 bases from V and 1 base from J, with 10 bases in between.

The chain joins TRBV11-3 to TRBJ2-3, with no clear D. The germline gives CDR1 SGHNT, CDR2 YENEEA. This CDR3 is built from 13 residues. V dropped 5 bases and J dropped 1 base, with 7 bases sitting between them. The CDR3 sequence is CASSPTRTDTQYF. CDR3 coding DNA: TGTGCCAGCAGCCCTACCCGCACAGATACGCAGTATTTT.

The rearrangement uses TRBV5-1 and TRBJ1-1; a possible D gene is TRBD1 (6 bases). Germline-derived CDR1 and CDR2 are SGHRS and YFSETQ. V lost 0 bases, J lost 4 bases, and 10 bases lay in between. The CDR3 is 14 amino acids. CDR3 in DNA: TGCGCCAGCAGCTTGGAGGGGGTCAGCACTGAAGCTTTCTTT. The encoded protein is CASSLEGVSTEAFF.

The chain employs TRBV28 and TRBJ2-7; no definite D call. Germline-derived CDR1 and CDR2 are MDHEN and SYDVKM. V was cut by 7 bases and J by 3 bases, with 10 bases left in between. The CDR3 covers 12 residues. For the CDR3, the DNA is TGTGCCAGCAACGACTTGGGCTACGAGCAGTACTTC. Encoded protein: CASNDLGYEQYF.

The chain links TRBV7-2 to TRBJ1-2, with 8 bases lining up with TRBD1. Germline CDR1 reads SGHTA; CDR2 reads FQGNSA. CDR3 length: 14 amino acids. Trimming removed 4 bases from V and 8 bases from J; junction bases left unmatched: 9. CDR3 in DNA: TGTGCCAGCAGCTCCCCCAGGGGGCTAGAGGGCTACACCTTC. Protein: CASSSPRGLEGYTF.

The chain joins TRBV24-1 to TRBJ1-6, with a tentative D call TRBD1 (5 bases). The V end lost 4 bases, the J end lost 6 bases, and 9 bases lay between the germline ends. The CDR3 covers 14 residues. The V gene's germline CDR1 is KGHDR and CDR2 SFDVKD. The CDR3 nucleotides are TGTGCCACCAGTGAAGGGGATGGTAATTCACCCCTCCACTTT. This translates into CATSEGDGNSPLHF.

This clone was seen only a few times. The V call is TRBV2, the J call TRBJ1-6; 7 nucleotides match TRBD1. Per germline, CDR1 SNHLY and CDR2 FYNNEI. The V and J ends lost 4 bases and 1 base, in that order; junction bases with no gene match: 10. The CDR3 length is 18 residues. In DNA, the CDR3 is TGTGCCAGCAGTGGAGGGGGCGTCAGTATATCCTATAATTCACCCCTCCACTTT. As protein: CASSGGGVSISYNSPLHF.

The chain combines TRBV19 with TRBJ1-1; D remains unclear. V lost 6 bases and J lost 3, with 11 bases in between. CDR1 is LNHDA and CDR2 is SQIVND in the germline V gene (reference sequence). The CDR3 sequence is 13 residues long. For the CDR3, the DNA is TGTGCCAGTAGGCCCCGGCGGGACACTGAAGCTTTCTTT. It specifies CASRPRRDTEAFF.

CDR3 sequence (DNA): TGTGCCAGCAGCGACCCCGGGACAGAGACCGGGGAGCTGTTTTTT. Its translation: CASSDPGTETGELFF. J is TRBJ2-2 and V is TRBV13, with TRBD1 matching over 7 bases. The CDR3 length is 15 residues. CDR1 is PRHDT and CDR2 is FYEKMQ in the germline V gene (reference sequence). V shed 5 bases and J 5 bases; nucleotides not matched to a gene: 8.

The chain carries TRBV7-9 and TRBJ2-1; TRBD2 is a possible D gene (5 bases). The germline V gene has CDR1 SEHNR and CDR2 FQNEAQ (reference sequence). The CDR3 has 16 amino acids. V gave up 3 bases and J gave up 2 bases, with 14 bases separating them. In DNA form, the CDR3 reads TGTGCCAGCAGCTTCCAACCGGGATACGCCTACAATGAGCAGTTCTTC. Translated, it gives CASSFQPGYAYNEQFF.

Written as DNA, the CDR3 is TGTGCCAGTAGTCCGGGACAGGGAATTCCCTACAATGAGCAGTTCTTC. Its translation is CASSPGQGIPYNEQFF. This chain uses TRBV19 with TRBJ2-1; 9 bases are shared with TRBD1. V trimming: 5 bases; J trimming: 2 bases; junction bases outside the gene matches: 7. The CDR3 sequence is 16 residues long. Germline V gene sequence: CDR1 LNHDA, CDR2 SQIVND (reference sequence).

The chain employs TRBV9 and TRBJ2-7, with 9 bases matching TRBD2. Germline-derived CDR1 and CDR2 are SGDLS and YYNGEE. V was pared by 0 bases and J by 2 bases, with 6 bases of the junction left unmatched. The CDR3 has 16 residues. CDR3 region: CASSVGGGGGTYEQYF. The CDR3 nucleotides read TGTGCCAGCAGCGTAGGAGGCGGGGGGGGAACCTACGAGCAGTACTTC.

The chain is built from TRBV24-1 and TRBJ1-1; D might be TRBD1 (5 bases). Between the trimmed V and J ends, which lost 12 bases and 7 bases, there was a span of 17 bases. The CDR3 has 12 amino acids. CDR1 and CDR2 (germline): KGHDR, SFDVKD. The CDR3 reads CAPKRGVFEAFF. Here the CDR3 DNA reads TGTGCCCCCAAACGGGGGGTCTTTGAAGCTTTCTTT.

The gene calls are TRBV12-3 or TRBV12-4 and TRBJ1-1; 10 bases line up with TRBD1. V was pared by 6 bases and J by 6 bases, with 4 bases of the junction left unmatched. CDR3 length: 13 amino acids. The CDR3 bases are TGTGCCAGCAGGCTAGGGACAGGGGCTGAAGCTTTCTTT. Translation: CASRLGTGAEAFF.

V and J are TRBV6-5 and TRBJ2-7, with TRBD1 matching 7 bases. The J segment lost 3 bases and the V segment lost 11 bases, leaving 10 bases of the junction unmatched. The germline V gene encodes CDR1 MNHEY and CDR2 SVGAGI. The CDR3 runs 13 residues. In DNA form, the CDR3 reads TGTGCCGGCTCCCGGGACAGCCACTACGAGCAGTACTTC. It yields the protein CAGSRDSHYEQYF.

This chain uses TRBV28 with TRBJ1-2, with D possibly TRBD1 on 5 matching bases. From germline, CDR1 is MDHEN and CDR2 SYDVKM. The CDR3 has 12 residues. The V and J ends lost 3 bases and 8 bases respectively, with 10 bases between them. The chain's CDR3 is CASSLGGNGYTF. The CDR3 DNA follows: TGTGCCAGCAGTTTGGGGGGGAACGGCTACACCTTC.